These 29 T cell receptor beta chains came from one sample sequenced in a study of monozygotic twins with inflammatory bowel disease. TCRdb re-called the 5' RACE reads; one entry per CDR3 protein, DNA not given. The table lists fewer than 400,000 distinct CDR3 sequences. Input material: blood. These TCRs come from a human donor with ulcerative colitis or Crohn's disease, or a healthy co-twin of an affected twin (not recorded which).

This chain uses TRBV18 with TRBJ2-2. CDR3 size: 16 residues. The germline V gene encodes CDR1 KGHSH and CDR2 LQKENI. The chain's CDR3 is CASSAGDFLGTGELFF.

This chain joins TRBV4-3 and TRBJ2-6. Germline CDR1 reads LGHNA; CDR2 reads YSLEER. This CDR3 is built from 19 residues. CDR3 in amino acids: CASSQGSLGGTSGANVLTF.

The J gene is TRBJ1-3, the V gene TRBV6-1; checking the TCRdb D call of TRBD1 is not possible without DNA. The CDR3 sequence is 16 residues long. Germline V gene sequence: CDR1 MNHNS, CDR2 SASEGT. The CDR3 region is CASRPRGGLAGNTIYF.

J is TRBJ2-7 and V is TRBV28. The CDR3 runs 11 residues. The germline V gene encodes CDR1 MDHEN and CDR2 SYDVKM. This CDR3 reads CASSFQSEQYF.

The chain links TRBV4-3 to TRBJ2-3; TCRdb names TRBD1, which stays unverified in the absence of DNA. The germline V gene has CDR1 LGHNA and CDR2 YSLEER. CDR3 length equals 16 residues. CDR3 protein: CASSQRADRSTDTQYF.

The rearrangement joins TRBV4-3 to TRBJ2-5. This CDR3 has 13 amino acids. The germline CDR1 and CDR2 sequences are LGHNA and YSLEER. This CDR3 reads CASSQGLQETQYF.

V gene TRBV11-2 combines with J gene TRBJ2-4; the TCRdb D gene call, TRBD1, has no DNA to confirm it. The CDR3 is 16 residues long. Germline-derived CDR1 and CDR2 are SGHAT and FQNNGV. The chain's CDR3 is CASSLDPPLAKNIQYF.

This chain uses TRBV14 with TRBJ2-7. CDR1 is SGHDN and CDR2 is FVKESK in the germline V gene. This CDR3 has 13 residues. CDR3 sequence reads: CASSQLVALEQYF.

The chain is built from TRBV28 and TRBJ2-5; TCRdb indicates TRBD1, and absent DNA this call remains unverified. The length of the CDR3 is 15 residues. Germline V lookup: CDR1 MDHEN, CDR2 SYDVKM. This CDR3 is CASRKRGGRGETQYF.

The J gene is TRBJ2-5, the V gene TRBV28. Germline CDR1 reads MDHEN; CDR2 reads SYDVKM. This CDR3 comprises 13 residues. The CDR3 is CASSLVPKETQYF.

J is TRBJ2-5 and V is TRBV7-2. The CDR3 has 12 amino acids. CDR1 and CDR2 from the germline V gene are SGHTA and FQGNSA. CDR3 amino acids: CASSDLQETQYF. The full variable domain, with the rest looked up from reference TRBV7-2 and TRBJ2-5, is GAGVSQSPSNKVTEKGKDVELRCDPISGHTALYWYRQSLGQGLEFLIYFQGNSAPDKSGLPSDRFSAERTGGSVSTLTIQRTQQEDSAVYLCASSDLQETQYFGPGTRLLVL.

The chain recombines TRBV6-1 with TRBJ2-7; TCRdb's assignment of TRBD1 cannot be checked, as there is no DNA. Germline lookup yields CDR1 MNHNS and CDR2 SASEGT. The CDR3 contains 15 residues. The CDR3: CASSPTWGPTYEQYF.

The chain combines TRBV10-3 with TRBJ2-2; TCRdb's assignment of TRBD2 cannot be checked, as there is no DNA. Germline loops: CDR1 ENHRY, CDR2 SYGVKD. The CDR3 totals 15 residues. This chain's CDR3 is CAIKEAASNTGELFF.

The chain links TRBV7-3 to TRBJ2-2; the D call of TRBD2 rests on TCRdb alone, since no DNA is present to check it. Germline V gene lookup returns CDR1 SGHTA and CDR2 FQGTGA. The CDR3 is made up of 15 amino acids. This CDR3 reads CASSPSGGAAGELFF.

The chain has TRBV30 and TRBJ2-1; TCRdb reports TRBD2, a call that lacks DNA to check it against. Germline V lookup: CDR1 GTSNPN, CDR2 SVGIG (reference sequence). This CDR3 spans 14 amino acids. The CDR3: CAWSSGSSYNEQFF.

V is TRBV20-1 and J is TRBJ2-1; without DNA, the TCRdb call of TRBD2 cannot be checked. Germline V gene sequence: CDR1 DFQATT, CDR2 SNEGSKA (reference sequence). The length of the CDR3 is 14 residues. The CDR3 region is CSATGLAAYNEQFF.

The chain joins TRBV30 to TRBJ1-2. Germline V gene sequence: CDR1 GTSNPN, CDR2 SVGIG (reference sequence). The CDR3 has 13 amino acids. CDR3 residues: CAWSINLGYGYTF.

The chain carries TRBV5-1 and TRBJ2-1. The CDR3 runs 19 residues. Per the germline V gene, CDR1 is SGHRS and CDR2 is YFSETQ. The CDR3 loop is CASSLARRLSYADYNEQFF.

The genes are TRBV5-1 and TRBJ2-7; lacking DNA, the TRBD2 call made by TCRdb goes unchecked. CDR3 size: 17 residues. Germline values: CDR1 SGHRS, CDR2 YFSETQ. The CDR3 protein is CASSTGTPSGHTYEQYF.

The chain has TRBV18 and TRBJ1-1; as DNA is missing, the TRBD1 call by TCRdb cannot be tested. The CDR3 is 15 amino acids. CDR1 is KGHSH and CDR2 is LQKENI in the germline V gene. CDR3 sequence: CASSPTGGRGTEAFF.

The V and J genes are TRBV6-1 and TRBJ2-2; absent DNA, TCRdb's TRBD2 call cannot be checked. The CDR3 has 16 residues. Germline V gives CDR1 MNHNS, CDR2 SASEGT. The CDR3 loop reads CASNPLSGRDTGELFF.

The rearrangement links TRBV18 to TRBJ2-5; the D call of TRBD1 rests on TCRdb alone, since no DNA is present to check it. Germline values: CDR1 KGHSH, CDR2 LQKENI. This CDR3 is built from 12 residues. CDR3 in amino acids: CASSRGQETQYF.

V is TRBV6-2 or TRBV6-3 and J is TRBJ2-7. The CDR3 has 12 amino acids. The germline V gene encodes CDR1 MNHEY and CDR2 SVGEGT. The CDR3 spells CASNSIPYEQYF.

The chain uses TRBV20-1 and TRBJ1-5. Looked up from germline, CDR1 is DFQATT and CDR2 is SNEGSKA (reference sequence). The length of the CDR3 is 12 residues. Here the CDR3 reads CSASRLDQPQHF.

The chain carries TRBV7-2 and TRBJ2-3; with no DNA, the TCRdb D assignment of TRBD2 cannot be verified. This CDR3 contains 17 residues. Germline CDR1 and CDR2: SGHTA and FQGNSA. The CDR3: CASSLAIWRGGSDTQYF. The complete variable domain, with remaining parts taken from reference TRBV7-2 and TRBJ2-3, reads GAGVSQSPSNKVTEKGKDVELRCDPISGHTALYWYRQSLGQGLEFLIYFQGNSAPDKSGLPSDRFSAERTGGSVSTLTIQRTQQEDSAVYLCASSLAIWRGGSDTQYFGPGTRLTVL.

The chain is built from TRBV18 and TRBJ2-1; TCRdb designates TRBD1, a call that cannot be tested without DNA. The CDR3 loop spans 14 amino acids. Germline V lookup: CDR1 KGHSH, CDR2 LQKENI. The CDR3: CASSPQPGANEQFF.

The V gene is TRBV7-2, the J gene TRBJ2-3; the D call of TRBD1 rests on TCRdb alone, since no DNA is present to check it. Germline CDR1 is SGHTA and CDR2 is FQGNSA. The CDR3 is made up of 13 amino acids. CDR3 protein: CASSSRLTDTQYF.

The chain has TRBV7-2 and TRBJ2-7; TCRdb designates TRBD2, a call that cannot be tested without DNA. This CDR3 comprises 11 residues. Per the germline V gene, CDR1 is SGHTA and CDR2 is FQGNSA. CDR3 region: CASSFTGPGYF.

The chain carries TRBV5-1 and TRBJ1-3; the D gene TCRdb calls, TRBD1, cannot be checked with no DNA. There are 16 residues in the CDR3. The germline V gene encodes CDR1 SGHRS and CDR2 YFSETQ. The CDR3 sequence: CASGYGTGPSGNTIYF.